Shown below are 14 T cell receptor beta chains from a single sample sequenced in a study of T cell responses to AZD1222 COVID-19 vaccine. Clones were read by immunoSEQ multiplex PCR, and TCRdb kept only the in-frame ones, dropping some. The repertoire holds about 48,000 clones, with roughly 90% as singletons. The sample in question was peripheral blood, obtained 28 days after the second AZD1222 dose. The receptor source for this set is an adult who received the AZD1222 COVID-19 vaccine.

V and J are TRBV6-6 and TRBJ1-2; D unresolved. The CDR3 is 13 residues long. Per the germline V gene, CDR1 is MNHNY and CDR2 is SVGAGI (reference sequence). The V and J ends lost 0 bases and 8 bases respectively, with 10 bases between them. The CDR3 sequence is CASSYSGDRGYTF. CDR3 DNA: TGTGCCAGCAGTTACTCCGGGGATCGAGGCTACACCTTC.

There are a few counts of this clone. The chain links TRBV6-2 or TRBV6-3 to TRBJ1-1, with D possibly matching TRBD1 (6 bases). V lost 2 bases, J lost 4 bases, and 14 bases lay in between. The CDR3 length is 15 residues. Germline CDR1 MNHEY, CDR2 SVGEGT. The CDR3 loop reads CASSYLRGGLTEAFF. The CDR3, as DNA: TGTGCCAGCAGTTACCTCCGCGGGGGGCTCACTGAAGCTTTCTTT.

The chain uses TRBV5-1 and TRBJ2-1; 9 bases fit TRBD2. V gave up 4 bases and J gave up 8 bases; unmatched junction bases: 10. CDR1 and CDR2 from the germline V gene are SGHRS and YFSETQ. This CDR3 contains 15 residues. Here the CDR3 DNA reads TGCGCCAGCAGCCTACGGCGGGGGGGCCCGGATGAGCAGTTCTTC. Protein sequence: CASSLRRGGPDEQFF.

CDR3 loop: CASSTRTGTSNQPQHF. In DNA form, the CDR3 reads TGTGCCAGCAGTACCCGGACGGGAACTAGCAATCAGCCCCAGCATTTT. The V and J genes are TRBV6-2 or TRBV6-3 and TRBJ1-5, with no clear D. CDR1 MNHEY and CDR2 SVGEGT come from the germline V gene. Trimming left V 5 bases short and J 0 bases short, with 14 bases between. This CDR3 is built from 16 residues.

The rearrangement joins TRBV10-3 to TRBJ2-7; 11 bases match TRBD1. This CDR3 spans 15 amino acids. V lost 3 bases to trimming and J lost 4 bases; unmatched junction nucleotides: 5. The germline V gene encodes CDR1 ENHRY and CDR2 SYGVKD. The CDR3 is CAISDGTGGWYEQYF. CDR3 in DNA: TGTGCCATCAGTGATGGGACAGGGGGTTGGTACGAGCAGTACTTC.

The chain recombines TRBV29-1 with TRBJ2-7, with 14 bases that match TRBD2. With 7 bases clipped from V and 4 bases from J, the junction kept 3 bases outside the gene matches. The CDR3 totals 13 residues. CDR1 is SQVTM, CDR2 ANQGSEA, per germline. In nucleotides, the CDR3 is TGCAGCGCTGGACTAGCGGGAGGATACGAGCAGTACTTC. It translates to CSAGLAGGYEQYF.

As DNA, the CDR3 is TGTGCCAGTAGCGTGGGGGCCTCAAAAACGGTGTTTTTT. It specifies CASSVGASKTVFF. V usage is TRBV19 and J usage is TRBJ1-4; possible D gene TRBD1, 6 bases. V gave up 6 bases and J gave up 15 bases, with 20 bases separating them. Germline CDR1 is LNHDA and CDR2 is SQIVND (reference sequence). This CDR3 has 13 amino acids.

The chain carries TRBV4-2 and TRBJ2-3, with D tentatively TRBD2 (7 bases). Trimming took off 4 bases at V and 6 bases at J, with 20 bases between the two ends. Germline CDR1 and CDR2: LGHNA and YNFKEQ. There are 16 residues in the CDR3. The CDR3 loop is CASSRGGGNRADTQYF. The CDR3 DNA sequence: TGTGCCAGCAGCCGCGGGGGAGGTAACAGGGCGGATACGCAGTATTTT.

This chain links TRBV7-3 with TRBJ1-6, with D possibly being TRBD1 (6 bases). The germline V gene has CDR1 SGHTA and CDR2 FQGTGA. This CDR3 region has 17 residues. V was trimmed by 6 bases and J by 4 bases, leaving 19 bases between them. This CDR3 reads CASSQNGGRVYNSPLHF. The CDR3 coding sequence is TGTGCCAGCAGTCAAAACGGGGGCAGGGTTTATAATTCACCCCTCCACTTT.

The chain couples TRBV7-2 to TRBJ1-6; a weak D match, TRBD1 (6 bases). With 3 bases removed from V and 10 bases from J, the gap between germline ends came to 13 bases. CDR3 length equals 14 residues. Germline V gene sequence: CDR1 SGHTA, CDR2 FQGNSA. This CDR3 reads CASSFGTTVSPLHF. The CDR3 nucleotides read TGTGCCAGCAGCTTCGGGACAACCGTGTCACCCCTCCACTTT.

The rearrangement links TRBV10-1 to TRBJ2-3; the D gene is possibly TRBD2 (6 bases). Germline loops: CDR1 WNHNN, CDR2 SYGVQD (reference sequence). This CDR3 spans 15 amino acids. Between the trimmed V and J ends, which lost 0 bases and 4 bases, there was a span of 11 bases. CDR3 sequence: CASSESRDFADTQYF. DNA for the CDR3: TGCGCCAGCAGTGAGTCCAGGGACTTTGCAGATACGCAGTATTTT.

This chain joins TRBV14 and TRBJ1-3, with D perhaps matching TRBD1 (5 bases). The germline V and J ends were trimmed by 2 bases and 0 bases, with 11 bases remaining between them. Germline lookup yields CDR1 SGHDN and CDR2 FVKESK. The CDR3 loop spans 16 amino acids. The CDR3 region is CASSQPGHFSGNTIYF. Here the CDR3 DNA reads TGTGCCAGCAGCCAACCCGGACATTTCTCTGGAAACACCATATATTTT.

V and J are TRBV14 and TRBJ2-7; TRBD1 is a possible D gene (6 bases). Germline V gene data show CDR1 as SGHDN and CDR2 as FVKESK. The CDR3 has 13 residues. V was cut by 5 bases and J by 6 bases, with 14 bases left in between. The CDR3 loop reads CASSLNRVGEQYF. The DNA for the CDR3 is TGTGCCAGCAGCTTAAACAGGGTCGGCGAGCAGTACTTC.

The genes are TRBV27 and TRBJ1-1; possible D gene TRBD1, 6 bases. Germline V gene sequence: CDR1 MNHEY, CDR2 SMNVEV (reference sequence). This CDR3 is 16 amino acids long. V dropped 2 bases and J dropped 0 bases, with 13 bases sitting between them. This CDR3 reads CASSLRVGTLNTEAFF. The CDR3 bases are TGTGCCAGCAGTTTACGCGTTGGGACATTGAACACTGAAGCTTTCTTT.